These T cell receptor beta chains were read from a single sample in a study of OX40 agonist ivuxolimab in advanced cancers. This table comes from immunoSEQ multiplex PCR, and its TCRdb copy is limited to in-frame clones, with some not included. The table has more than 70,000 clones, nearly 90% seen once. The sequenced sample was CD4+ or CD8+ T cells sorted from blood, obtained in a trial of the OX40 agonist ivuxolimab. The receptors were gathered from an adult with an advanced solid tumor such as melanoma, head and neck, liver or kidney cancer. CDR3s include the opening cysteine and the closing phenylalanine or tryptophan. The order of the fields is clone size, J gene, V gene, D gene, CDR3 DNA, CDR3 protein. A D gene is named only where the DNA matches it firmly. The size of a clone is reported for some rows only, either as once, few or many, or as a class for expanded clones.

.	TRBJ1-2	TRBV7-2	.	TGTGCCAGCAGCCCGACTAACAGGGTTGATGGCTACACCTTC	CASSPTNRVDGYTF
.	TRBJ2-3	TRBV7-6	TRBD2	TGTGCCAGCAGCTTTTTAATGAGTAGCGGGACAGATACGCAGTATTTT	CASSFLMSSGTDTQYF
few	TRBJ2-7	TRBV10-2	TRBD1	TGCGCCAGCATTGGAGACAGGGGCTACTTCTACGAGCAGTACTTC	CASIGDRGYFYEQYF
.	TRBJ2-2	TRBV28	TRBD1	TGTGCCAGCAGTTTTGCAGGGGGAGCCACCGGGGAGCTGTTTTTT	CASSFAGGATGELFF
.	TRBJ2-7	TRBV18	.	TGTGCCAGCTCACCCGGGACGGTCGACGCCTACGAGCAGTACTTC	CASSPGTVDAYEQYF
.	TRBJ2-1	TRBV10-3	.	TGTGCCATCAGCGGACCATACAATGAGCAGTTCTTC	CAISGPYNEQFF
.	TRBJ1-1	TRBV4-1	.	TGCGCCAGCCTCCGGGTAATCACGAGCACTGAAGCTTTCTTT	CASLRVITSTEAFF
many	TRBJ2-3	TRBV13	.	TGTGCCAGCAGCCCCCTTGGGACTCGGGGTACGCAGTATTTT	CASSPLGTRGTQYF
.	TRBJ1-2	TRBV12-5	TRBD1	TGTGCTAGTGGTTTTACTCTTGAGGGGGCGAATGGCTACACCTTC	CASGFTLEGANGYTF
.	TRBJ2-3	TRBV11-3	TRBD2	TGTGCCAGCAGCTTAGTAACCCCCCCTAGCGGGGGAACAGATACGCAGTATTTT	CASSLVTPPSGGTDTQYF
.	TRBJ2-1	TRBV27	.	TGTGCCAGCAGTTTGGGGGTCTACAATGAGCAGTTCTTC	CASSLGVYNEQFF
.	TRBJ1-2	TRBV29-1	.	TGCAGCTCCTCGGAGGCGGGCTATGGCTACACCTTC	CSSSEAGYGYTF
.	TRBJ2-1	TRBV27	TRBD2	TGTGCCAGCACTAGCGGGTTTTATGGTGAGCAGTTCTTC	CASTSGFYGEQFF
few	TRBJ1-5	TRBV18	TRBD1	TGTGCCAGCTCACCGACAGGGAATAGGAATCAGCCCCAGCATTTT	CASSPTGNRNQPQHF
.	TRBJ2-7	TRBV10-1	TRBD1	TGCGCCAGCAGTGAGCCCGGGACAGGGGGAACCTACGAGCAGTACTTC	CASSEPGTGGTYEQYF
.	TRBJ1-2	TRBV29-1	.	TGCAGCGTTGAAAAGGTTAACTATGGCTACACCTTC	CSVEKVNYGYTF
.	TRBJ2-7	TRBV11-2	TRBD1	TGTGCCAGCAGCTTAGATCTAGGGTGGGGACAGTCTTTACCTTCCTACGAGCAGTACTTC	CASSLDLGWGQSLPSYEQYF
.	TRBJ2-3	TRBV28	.	TGTGCCAGCAGACTGGACACCCTACGGGGTACGCAGTATTTT	CASRLDTLRGTQYF
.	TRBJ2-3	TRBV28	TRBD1	TGTGCCAGCAGTAAGGGACAGAGCACAGATACGCAGTATTTT	CASSKGQSTDTQYF
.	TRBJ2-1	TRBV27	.	TGTGCCAGCAGTTACTCCAGTCTGAATGAGCAGTTCTTC	CASSYSSLNEQFF
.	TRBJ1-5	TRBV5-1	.	TGCGCCAGCAGACTACTCCCCGAATATCAGCCCCAGCATTTT	CASRLLPEYQPQHF
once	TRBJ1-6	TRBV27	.	TGTGCCACCCAGGGCTCCTATAATTCACCCCTCCACTTT	CATQGSYNSPLHF
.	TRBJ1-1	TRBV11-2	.	TGTGCCAGCAGCTTAAACCTGGGAAACACTGAAGCTTTCTTT	CASSLNLGNTEAFF
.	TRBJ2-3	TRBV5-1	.	TGCGCCAGCAGCAACACAGGGCCAGATACGCAGTATTTT	CASSNTGPDTQYF
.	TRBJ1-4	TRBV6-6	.	TGTGCCAGCAGGCACAGGGAGACCCGTGAAAAACTGTTTTTT	CASRHRETREKLFF
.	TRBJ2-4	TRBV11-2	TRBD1	TGTGCCAGCACCCGGACAGGGGGGACAAACATTCAGTACTTC	CASTRTGGTNIQYF
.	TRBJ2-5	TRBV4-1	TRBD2	TGCGCCAGCAGCCAAGAGCGGGCGGGGGAGCAAGAGACCCAGTACTTC	CASSQERAGEQETQYF
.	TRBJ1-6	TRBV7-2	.	TGTGCCAGCAGCTTAGTCAGCCTTTCACCCCTCCACTTT	CASSLVSLSPLHF
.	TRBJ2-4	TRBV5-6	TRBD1	TGTGCCAGCAGCTGGACAGGGGAGGCCAAAAACATTCAGTACTTC	CASSWTGEAKNIQYF
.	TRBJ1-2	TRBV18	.	TGTGCCAGCTCACCACCCCGGTTCTATGGCTACACCTTC	CASSPPRFYGYTF
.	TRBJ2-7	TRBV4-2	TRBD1	TGTGCCAGCAGCCAAGGGACAGGACAGACCTACGAGCAGTACTTC	CASSQGTGQTYEQYF
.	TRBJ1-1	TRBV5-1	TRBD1	TGCGCCAGCAGCCAAGGGACAGTGAACACTGAAGCTTTCTTT	CASSQGTVNTEAFF
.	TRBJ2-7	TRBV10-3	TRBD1	TGTGCCATCAGCAAACGACAGGGGGCGCAACACGAGCAGTACTTC	CAISKRQGAQHEQYF
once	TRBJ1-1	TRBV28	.	TGTGCCAGCAGTTTCCCGGGAGTTGAAGCTTTCTTT	CASSFPGVEAFF
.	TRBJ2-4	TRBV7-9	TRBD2	TGTGCCAGCAGCACCCTAACTAGCGGGCCGTCGAAAAACATTCAGTACTTC	CASSTLTSGPSKNIQYF
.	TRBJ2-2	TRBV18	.	TGTGCCAGCTCCCGCCAGGGACCCAACACCGGGGAGCTGTTTTTT	CASSRQGPNTGELFF
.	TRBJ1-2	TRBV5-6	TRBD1	TGTGCCAGCAGCTTGGGAGGACAGGCCCCAGTTGCTGGCTACACCTTC	CASSLGGQAPVAGYTF
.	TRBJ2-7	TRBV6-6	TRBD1	TGTGCCAGCACTCCCCGACAGGGAACTACCTACGAGCAGTACTTC	CASTPRQGTTYEQYF
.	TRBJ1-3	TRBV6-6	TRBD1	TGTGCCAGCAACGCTCAGGGGGCTGGAAACACCATATATTTT	CASNAQGAGNTIYF
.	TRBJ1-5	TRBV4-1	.	TGCGCCAGCAGCACCCGACAGGAGTCATCCTTTCAGCCCCAGCATTTT	CASSTRQESSFQPQHF
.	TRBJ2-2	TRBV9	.	TGTGCCAGCAGCGTCGGGGGCGGGGGTATGGCCGGGGAGCTGTTTTTT	CASSVGGGGMAGELFF
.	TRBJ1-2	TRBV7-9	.	TGTGCCAGCAGCGCAGAACCTCTCGGCTACACCTTC	CASSAEPLGYTF
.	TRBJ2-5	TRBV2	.	TGTGCCAGCAGTGAAAACGCCAGGGGGACCCAGTACTTC	CASSENARGTQYF
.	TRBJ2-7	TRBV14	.	TGTGCCAGCAGCCGATATAGCAGCTCCTACGAGCAGTACTTC	CASSRYSSSYEQYF
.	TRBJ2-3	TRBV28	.	TGTGCCAGCAGTTTGGGTTGGGGAGATACGCAGTATTTT	CASSLGWGDTQYF
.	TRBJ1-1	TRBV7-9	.	TGTGCCAGCAGCCGGGAGGGGAACACTGAAGCTTTCTTT	CASSREGNTEAFF
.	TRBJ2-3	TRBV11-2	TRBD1	TGTGCCAGCAGCGACAGGGGTTTTAGCACAGATACGCAGTATTTT	CASSDRGFSTDTQYF